The source of this TCR beta chain is a study of beta chain features in type 1 diabetes. Study-wide findings and caveats: In all four CD4+ subsets, TCRB CDR3 length was significantly, moderately reduced in type 1 diabetes. It was among patients, rather than healthy donors, that naive, central memory and Treg TCRB repertoires appeared more similar.

Germline assignment: CDR1 SGHTA and CDR2 FQGTGA. Trimming at V came to 4 bases and at J to 9 bases, leaving 9 bases not matched to a gene. The CDR3 is 13 amino acids. This clone showed up just a few times. What it binds is not known. The isolated RNA, all of it, was reverse transcribed, so expressed TCRB transcripts were what got sequenced. Libraries were prepared by immunoSEQ multiplex PCR; TCRdb keeps only in-frame clonotypes and omits some of them. The profile shows hundreds of thousands of clones, approximately 10% of them singletons. The rearrangement joins TRBV7-3 to TRBJ2-7; 7 bases fit TRBD2. Sequenced sample: naive CD4+ T cells from blood. The source is a man aged 25-40 years with type 1 diabetes. The CDR3 here is CASSYDTGGRQYF. In nucleotides, the CDR3 is TGTGCCAGCAGCTATGACACGGGAGGCAGGCAGTACTTC.